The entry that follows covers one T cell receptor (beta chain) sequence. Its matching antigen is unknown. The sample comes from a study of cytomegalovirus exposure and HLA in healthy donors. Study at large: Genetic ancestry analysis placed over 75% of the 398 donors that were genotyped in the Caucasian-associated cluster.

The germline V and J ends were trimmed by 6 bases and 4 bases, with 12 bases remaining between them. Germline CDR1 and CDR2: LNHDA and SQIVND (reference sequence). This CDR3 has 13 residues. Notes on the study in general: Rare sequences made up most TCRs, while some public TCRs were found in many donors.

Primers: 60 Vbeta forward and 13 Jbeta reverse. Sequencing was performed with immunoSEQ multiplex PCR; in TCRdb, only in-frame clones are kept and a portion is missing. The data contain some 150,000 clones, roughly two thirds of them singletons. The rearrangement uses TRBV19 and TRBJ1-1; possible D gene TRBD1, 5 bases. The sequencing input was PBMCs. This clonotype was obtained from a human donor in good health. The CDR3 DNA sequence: TGTGCCAGTAGCCCAGGGTGGGGCACTGAAGCTTTCTTT. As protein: CASSPGWGTEAFF. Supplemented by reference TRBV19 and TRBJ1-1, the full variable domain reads DGGITQSPKYLFRKEGQNVTLSCEQNLNHDAMYWYRQDPGQGLRLIYYSQIVNDFQKGDIAEGYSVSREKKESFPLTVTSAQKNPTAFYLCASSPGWGTEAFFGQGTRLTVV.